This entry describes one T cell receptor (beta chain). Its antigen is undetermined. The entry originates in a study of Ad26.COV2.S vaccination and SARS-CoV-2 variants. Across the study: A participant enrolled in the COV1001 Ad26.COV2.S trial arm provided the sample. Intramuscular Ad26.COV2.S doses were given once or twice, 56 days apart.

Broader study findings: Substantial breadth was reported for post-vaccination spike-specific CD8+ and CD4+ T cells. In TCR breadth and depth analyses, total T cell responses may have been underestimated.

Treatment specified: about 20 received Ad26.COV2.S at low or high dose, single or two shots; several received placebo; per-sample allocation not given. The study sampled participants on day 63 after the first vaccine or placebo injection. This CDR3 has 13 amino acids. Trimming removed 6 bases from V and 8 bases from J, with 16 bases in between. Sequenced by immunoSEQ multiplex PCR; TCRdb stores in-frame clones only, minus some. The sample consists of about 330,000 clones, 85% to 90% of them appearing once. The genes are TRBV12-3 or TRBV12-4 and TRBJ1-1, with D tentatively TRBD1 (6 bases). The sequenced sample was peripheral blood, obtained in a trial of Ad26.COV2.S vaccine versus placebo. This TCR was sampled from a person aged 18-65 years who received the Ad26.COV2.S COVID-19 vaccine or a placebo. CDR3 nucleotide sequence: TGTGCCAGCAGCCTGGGGGCAGGCAGAGAAGCTTTCTTT. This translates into CASSLGAGREAFF.